These 21 T cell receptor delta chains were sequenced from one sample in a study of γδ T cells in repeated Plasmodium falciparum infection. TCRdb processed the multiplex PCR reads again with the CATT caller. The table includes 55,000 to 70,000 delta-chain clones, 1.7% detected once. Bulk repertoires came from Vgamma9/Vdelta2+ or Vdelta2-negative gammadelta T cells flow-sorted from PBMC. The sample was gamma-delta T cells from blood. These receptors were taken from a pool of human donors (malaria-infected and uninfected, not separated).

Many counts were recorded for this clone. TCRdb attributes to this sequence the protein of a much larger clone, which differs from the DNA translation at residue 5; a read error is likely, and the protein displayed is translated from the DNA. V is TRDV2 and J is TRDJ1; D possibly corresponds to TRDD3 (6 bases). TCRdb is silent on the J gene; assignment here came from matching the DNA to germline. Germline CDR1 is GEAIGNYY and CDR2 is EKD. This CDR3 is built from 20 residues. Trimming stripped 3 bases from V and 0 bases from J, with 28 bases between. CDR3 sequence: CACDRPQSWGSSAYTDKLIF. The CDR3 DNA sequence: TGTGCCTGTGACCGTCCTCAATCCTGGGGATCATCTGCGTACACCGATAAACTCATCTTT.

As concerns this clone: The protein given by TCRdb reflects a much larger clone and differs at residue 19 from this DNA's translation, likely from a read error; the protein shown is the DNA's translation. V usage is TRDV1 and J usage is TRDJ1, with 7 nucleotides matching TRDD3. The J gene, absent from TCRdb, was called here by matching the DNA to germline. The CDR3 totals 22 residues. From germline, CDR1 is TSWWSYY and CDR2 QGS. Here the CDR3 DNA reads TGTGCTCTTGGGGATCCAAGGTTGCTCTCCGGGGGATCCTCAATGTACACCGATGAACTCATCTTT. Its translation: CALGDPRLLSGGSSMYTDELIF.

This clone was picked up many times. TCRdb pairs this DNA with a much larger clone's protein that differs at residue 15, likely a read error; the protein shown was translated from the DNA. The V and J genes are TRDV1 and TRDJ1, with D perhaps TRDD2 or TRDD3 (8 bases each). In germline, CDR1 is TSWWSYY, CDR2 QGS. The CDR3 consists of 20 residues. The germline V and J ends were trimmed by 2 bases and 3 bases, with 28 bases remaining between them. CDR3 in amino acids: CALGEILPKHWGLYADKLIF. CDR3 in DNA: TGTGCTCTTGGGGAAATCCTTCCTAAGCACTGGGGGCTCTACGCCGATAAACTCATCTTT.

In this sample, this clone turned up many times. The protein in TCRdb stems from a much larger clone and differs at residue 16 from this DNA's translation, likely a read error; here the protein is translated from the DNA. J is TRDJ1 and V is TRDV1, with 7 bases matching TRDD2. The CDR3 consists of 21 residues. Germline assignment: CDR1 TSWWSYY and CDR2 QGS. V was pared by 4 bases and J by 3 bases, with 26 bases of the junction left unmatched. Written as DNA, the CDR3 is TGTGCTCTTGGGGCCCCCTTCCTGACCGGGTCTGAGAGACGTTGCGCCGATAAACTCATCTTT. It translates to CALGAPFLTGSERRCADKLIF.

As for this clone: TCRdb lists the protein of a much larger clone for this DNA, which differs at residue 14, so this is likely a read error; the protein given here is translated from the DNA itself. The chain joins TRDV2 to TRDJ1; 11 nucleotides match TRDD3. The J gene comes from matching the DNA to germline here; TCRdb lacks it. The CDR3 runs to 18 residues. CDR1 GEAIGNYY and CDR2 EKD come from the germline V gene. The DNA of the CDR3 is TGTGCCTGTGACAGTGCTGGGGGATACTCCCTCCACACCGGTAAACTCATCTTT. Its protein product is CACDSAGGYSLHTGKLIF.

This clone came up many times. TCRdb's protein, taken from a much larger clone, differs from this DNA's translation at residue 13, likely owing to a read error; the protein displayed comes from the DNA. Written as DNA, the CDR3 is TGTGCTCTTGGGGAACTAGGTATAAATTTCCGGGACCCCTGGGGGAGTACGTACACCGATAAACTCATCTTT. It yields the protein CALGELGINFRDPWGSTYTDKLIF. The J gene is TRDJ1, the V gene TRDV1; 8 bases map to TRDD3. The length of the CDR3 is 24 residues. CDR1 and CDR2 (germline): TSWWSYY, QGS. Germline trimming cut 0 bases from V and 0 bases from J; bases unmatched to any gene: 27.

This clone was seen only a few times. A read error is the likely source, as a far larger clone sits one nucleotide away. The same CDR3 also results from other DNA sequences found in this sample. The chain links TRDV1 to TRDJ1; 7 bases map to TRDD3. The CDR3 consists of 20 residues. Germline V gives CDR1 TSWWSYY, CDR2 QGS. CDR3 sequence: CALGAIPGDLKGRKTDKLIF. The DNA of the CDR3 is TGTGCTCTCGGGGCAATACCGGGGGATTTAAAAGGGCGTAAGACCGATAAACTCATCTTT.

Concerning this clone: TCRdb records a much larger clone's protein for this DNA, with a difference at residue 9 that likely arises from a read error; the protein given is the translation of the DNA. V is TRDV2 and J is TRDJ1; unclear D gene. Trimming stripped 5 bases from V and 8 bases from J, with 20 bases between. The germline CDR1 and CDR2 sequences are GEAIGNYY and EKD. This CDR3 has 14 residues. Here the CDR3 reads CACVPGTETLKLIF. CDR3 DNA sequence: TGTGCCTGTGTCCCAGGTACTGAGACCCTAAAACTCATCTTT.

The rearrangement uses TRDV1 and TRDJ1; 9 bases align to TRDD3. Since TCRdb gives no J gene, matching the DNA to germline was used here to assign it. Trimming removed 1 base from V and 5 bases from J; junction bases left unmatched: 26. The CDR3 is made up of 22 amino acids. Per the germline V gene, CDR1 is TSWWSYY and CDR2 is QGS. CDR3 loop: CALGERAGRKSYWGDTEDKLIF. CDR3 sequence (DNA): TGTGCTCTTGGGGAACGGGCAGGGCGTAAATCGTACTGGGGGGATACAGAGGATAAACTCATCTTT.

Only a few counts were recorded for this clone. The translation of this DNA and the TCRdb protein of a much larger clone differ at residue 19, probably owing to a read error; the protein shown here is translated from the DNA. V usage is TRDV2 and J usage is TRDJ1; 13 nucleotides align to TRDD3. The J gene, absent from TCRdb, was called here by matching the DNA to germline. Trimming took 0 bases from V and 7 from J; bases not matched to a gene: 28. The germline gives CDR1 GEAIGNYY, CDR2 EKD. The CDR3 loop spans 23 amino acids. Here the CDR3 reads CACDTVQNLGVLGDTREPGKLIF. The CDR3 region has the DNA TGTGCCTGTGACACCGTCCAAAATTTAGGAGTACTGGGGGATACGCGGGAACCCGGTAAACTCATCTTT.

The sample holds many counts of this clone. One base separates it from a far larger clone, so it is likely a read error. Additional DNA sequences in this sample encode the identical CDR3. This chain links TRDV1 with TRDJ1; no clear D. This CDR3 contains 18 residues. Germline V lookup: CDR1 TSWWSYY, CDR2 QGS. The CDR3 here is CALGFTSVHTYITDKLIF. Here the CDR3 DNA reads TGTGCTCTTGGGTTCACCTCCGTACATACTTATATCACCGACAAACTCATCTTT.

This clone was recorded many times. A far larger clone is a single base away, which makes a read error likely. The sample holds other DNA sequences that translate to the same CDR3. V is TRDV3 and J is TRDJ1; 9 positions agree with TRDD3. There are 16 residues in the CDR3. Germline lookup yields CDR1 TVYSNPD and CDR2 GDNSRS (reference sequence). This CDR3 reads CAPLSTGDTYTDKLIF. CDR3 in DNA: TGTGCCCCCTTATCCACCGGGGATACGTACACTGATAAACTCATCTTT. Full variable domain (missing parts from reference TRDV3 and TRDJ1): CDKVTQSSPDQTVASGSEVVLLCTYDTVYSNPDLFWYRIRPDYSFQFVFYGDNSRSEGADFTQGRFSVKHILTQKAFHLVISPVRTEDSATYYCAPLSTGDTYTDKLIFGKGTRVTVEP.

This clone was observed a handful of times. A far larger clone is a single base away, which makes a read error likely. In the same sample, other DNA sequences code for this CDR3. V gene TRDV1 combines with J gene TRDJ1; D remains ambiguous. The CDR3 is 13 residues long. V gave up 1 base and J gave up 4 bases, with 7 bases separating them. From germline, CDR1 is TSWWSYY and CDR2 QGS. CDR3 nucleotide sequence: TGTGCTCTTGGGGAACCCCCAAGCGATAAACTCATCTTT. Amino acids: CALGEPPSDKLIF.

This clone was picked up a small number of times. The translation of this DNA and the TCRdb protein of a much larger clone differ at residue 7, probably owing to a read error; the protein shown here is translated from the DNA. The rearrangement joins TRDV1 to TRDJ1, with a tentative D call TRDD3 (8 bases). Assignment of the J gene here rests on matching the DNA to germline, because TCRdb gives none. Germline values: CDR1 TSWWSYY, CDR2 QGS. The CDR3 loop spans 27 amino acids. With 0 bases removed from V and 8 bases from J, the gap between germline ends came to 52 bases. Written as DNA, the CDR3 is TGTGCTCTTGGGGAACTCAACCCTTTAAGGTTCCTACCTTACTGGGGGTCCCCTTCCTTTCACATCGGGAAACTCATCTTT. Encoded protein: CALGELNPLRFLPYWGSPSFHIGKLIF.

Worth noting for this clone: This DNA's translation and the protein TCRdb lists, from a much larger clone, do not match at residue 5, likely due to a read error; the protein shown is translated from the DNA. CDR3 sequence: CALGGAFLPYWGIRDKLIF. CDR3 nucleotides: TGTGCTCTTGGGGGGGCCTTCCTACCTTACTGGGGGATACGTGATAAACTCATCTTT. The J gene is TRDJ1, the V gene TRDV1; TRDD3 agrees at 13 bases. The J gene was not available in TCRdb and was assigned here by matching the DNA to germline segments. The V segment lost 4 bases and the J segment 5 bases; nucleotides outside the gene matches: 16. The CDR3 is made up of 19 amino acids. Germline lookup yields CDR1 TSWWSYY and CDR2 QGS.

This clone was observed a few times. The protein in TCRdb stems from a much larger clone and differs at residue 7 from this DNA's translation, likely a read error; here the protein is translated from the DNA. V is TRDV1 and J is TRDJ1; tentatively, D is TRDD2 (6 bases). TCRdb does not report a J gene; here it was assigned by matching the DNA to germline references. This CDR3 contains 23 residues. V was pared by 5 bases and J by 0 bases, with 37 bases between. Germline V gene lookup returns CDR1 TSWWSYY and CDR2 QGS. CDR3 sequence (DNA): TGTGCTCTTGGGAGGATCATTCCTAAGTGGGGCCGGATGATGGTGGGATACACCGATAAACTCATCTTT. It yields the protein CALGRIIPKWGRMMVGYTDKLIF.

This clone was observed many times. A read error is likely here: a far larger clone is one base away. Other DNA sequences in this sample translate to the same CDR3. The J gene is TRDJ1, the V gene TRDV1, with D maybe TRDD3 (6 bases). The J gene comes from matching the DNA to germline here; TCRdb lacks it. Germline CDR1 TSWWSYY, CDR2 QGS. V shed 3 bases and J shed 0 bases, with 26 bases lying between them. The CDR3 totals 20 residues. CDR3 residues: CALGEARRLGDPWYTDKLIF. The CDR3 DNA sequence: TGTGCTCTTGGGGAGGCTAGGAGGCTAGGGGATCCTTGGTACACCGATAAACTCATCTTT.

This clone was observed many times. The protein TCRdb gives is from a much larger clone and does not agree with this DNA's translation at residue 14, likely a read error; the protein shown here comes from the DNA. The V call is TRDV1, the J call TRDJ1; D is perhaps TRDD3 (7 bases). V gave up 2 bases and J gave up 7 bases, with 29 bases separating them. Germline V gene sequence: CDR1 TSWWSYY, CDR2 QGS. This CDR3 region has 19 residues. In nucleotides, the CDR3 is TGTGCTCTTGGGGAAGAAGTCCTACGGGCCTGGGGGCTTGGAGTTAAACTCATCTTT. It yields the protein CALGEEVLRAWGLGVKLIF.

This clone was recorded many times. TCRdb has a much larger clone's protein, which differs at residue 12 from the translation of this DNA, likely because of a read error; what is shown is the protein translated from the DNA. Different DNA sequences within this sample yield the same CDR3. CDR3 amino acids: CALGEPTFFCPDWGIPCYTDKLIF. The CDR3, as DNA: TGTGCTCTTGGGGAACCCACCTTTTTCTGTCCTGACTGGGGGATACCCTGCTACACCGATAAACTCATCTTT. The V and J genes are TRDV1 and TRDJ1; 12 bases align to TRDD3. The CDR3 runs to 24 residues. The V gene's germline CDR1 is TSWWSYY and CDR2 QGS. With 1 base clipped from V and 0 bases from J, the junction kept 24 bases outside the gene matches.

This clone was seen more than once but under ten times. With a far larger clone one base away, a read error is the likely cause. Additional DNA sequences in this sample encode the identical CDR3. The J gene is TRDJ1, the V gene TRDV1, with TRDD3 identical over 11 bases. Here the J gene came from matching the DNA to germline, since TCRdb omits it. The CDR3 covers 24 residues. Germline V gene lookup returns CDR1 TSWWSYY and CDR2 QGS. CDR3 amino acids: CALGEPRVSVRALLGDNLTDKLIF. Written as DNA, the CDR3 is TGTGCTCTCGGGGAACCTAGGGTATCCGTCCGTGCCTTACTGGGGGATAATTTGACCGATAAACTCATCTTT.

This clone was counted between two and nine times. TCRdb attributes to this sequence the protein of a much larger clone, which differs from the DNA translation at residue 19; a read error is likely, and the protein displayed is translated from the DNA. The chain employs TRDV3 and TRDJ1; 11 bases fit TRDD3. Germline-derived CDR1 and CDR2 are TVYSNPD and GDNSRS (reference sequence). CDR3 length: 20 residues. The CDR3 region has the DNA TGTGCCTCTTTTTCCTACGTTCGGGCTGGGGGATACCTATACACCGATAAACTCACCTTT. Its protein is CASFSYVRAGGYLYTDKLTF. The full variable domain, completed using reference TRDV3 and TRDJ1, is CDKVTQSSPDQTVASGSEVVLLCTYDTVYSNPDLFWYRIRPDYSFQFVFYGDNSRSEGADFTQGRFSVKHILTQKAFHLVISPVRTEDSATYYCASFSYVRAGGYLYTDKLTFGKGTRVTVEP.